Each of the 4 T cell receptor beta chains below was sequenced from the same sample in a study of T cell changes during pregnancy in multiple sclerosis (dated by TCRdb to about 2019). Library preparation used the immunoSEQ multiplex PCR assay. This immuneACCESS table, as held by TCRdb, lists in-frame sequences with V and J called but not all clones. Of the missing ones, under half trace to an unresolved V gene in checked studies; the others have no known cause. A total of over 30,000 clones appear in this sample, almost 95% of them only once. The ten largest account for 1.2% of the sample. Input material: PBMCs (not recorded whether the cells were cultured). The source is a female donor with multiple sclerosis, enrolled in a pregnancy study.

The V call is TRBV10-3, the J call TRBJ1-5, with D uncertain. V was shortened by 2 bases and J by 2 bases, with 7 bases between the two germline ends. CDR3 length equals 14 residues. CDR1 ENHRY and CDR2 SYGVKD come from the germline V gene. The CDR3, as DNA: TGTGCCATCAGTGAGGGGAGGGGCAATCAGCCCCAGCATTTT. This sequence encodes CAISEGRGNQPQHF.

This chain connects TRBV9 to TRBJ2-1; the match to TRBD2 covers 12 bases. The CDR3 is 21 amino acids. J gave up 0 bases and V 3 bases, and 16 bases lay outside the gene matches. CDR1 and CDR2 (germline): SGDLS, YYNGEE. As DNA, the CDR3 is TGTGCCAGCAGCGACCCTACACTAGCGGGAGGCGGACCAAGCTCCTACAATGAGCAGTTCTTC. This gives the protein CASSDPTLAGGGPSSYNEQFF.

This chain uses TRBV18 with TRBJ2-7, with D maybe TRBD2 (5 bases). CDR3 length: 14 amino acids. V lost 3 bases and J 3 bases, leaving 12 bases between the germline ends. Germline assignment: CDR1 KGHSH and CDR2 LQKENI. CDR3 loop: CASSPLDGIYEQYF. The DNA for the CDR3 is TGTGCCAGCTCACCCTTGGACGGGATCTACGAGCAGTACTTC. The whole variable domain, filled in from reference TRBV18 and TRBJ2-7, reads NAGVMQNPRHLVRRRGQEARLRCSPMKGHSHVYWYRQLPEEGLKFMVYLQKENIIDESGMPKERFSAEFPKEGPSILRIQQVVRGDSAAYFCASSPLDGIYEQYFGPGTRLTVT.

This sequence joins TRBV29-1 and TRBJ2-7, with D possibly called TRBD1 or TRBD2 (6 bases each). CDR3 size: 17 residues. Per the germline V gene, CDR1 is SQVTM and CDR2 is ANQGSEA. The V end was cut by 0 bases, the J end by 4 bases, with 22 bases between. The CDR3 nucleotides are TGCAGCGTTGAAGAGGCTCGGTTTGGGGGGCGCCGGTACGAGCAGTACTTC. Translated, it gives CSVEEARFGGRRYEQYF.